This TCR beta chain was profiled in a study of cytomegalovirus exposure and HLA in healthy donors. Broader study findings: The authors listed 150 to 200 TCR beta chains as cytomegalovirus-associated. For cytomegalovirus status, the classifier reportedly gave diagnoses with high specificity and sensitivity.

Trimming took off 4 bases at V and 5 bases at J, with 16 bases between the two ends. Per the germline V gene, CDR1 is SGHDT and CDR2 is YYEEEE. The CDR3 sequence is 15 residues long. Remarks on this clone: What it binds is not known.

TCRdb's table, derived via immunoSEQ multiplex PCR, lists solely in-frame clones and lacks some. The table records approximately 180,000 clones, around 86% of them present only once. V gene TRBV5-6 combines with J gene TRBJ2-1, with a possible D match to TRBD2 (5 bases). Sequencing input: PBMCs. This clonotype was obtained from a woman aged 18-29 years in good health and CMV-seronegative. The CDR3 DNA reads TGTGCCAGCAGCGTAGGGAGTTCCGTTAACAATGAGCAGTTCTTC. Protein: CASSVGSSVNNEQFF.